Listed here is a single T cell receptor (beta chain). This record comes from a study of regulatory T cells in long-lasting Graves disease. Time point: newly diagnosed GD, antithyroid drugs for less than 3 months. RNA from PBMCs was the source of the TCR library. Trimming pared 2 bases from V and 0 bases from J, leaving 19 bases between. The CDR3 totals 18 residues. The germline V gene encodes CDR1 SEHNR and CDR2 FQNEAQ (reference sequence). Arm-PCR of CDR3 regions and iRepertoire HTBI primers were used to build TCR beta libraries. A single record per CDR3 protein comes from TCRdb applying MiXCR to the multiplex PCR reads. The sample includes fewer than 650,000 distinct CDR3 sequences, around 15% of them seen just once. These data were also reused for a study on T cells in Graves' hyperthyroidism and ophthalmopathy.

The input for sequencing was peripheral blood mononuclear cells (PBMCs), taken at new diagnosis, from a patient treated with antithyroid drugs. The chain links TRBV7-9 to TRBJ1-2; the D gene is possibly TRBD1 (5 bases). The sequence was collected from a woman under 40 with Graves disease. The CDR3 DNA sequence: TGTGCCAGCAGCTTACAGCCCAGGGCCCGGAATACTAACTATGGCTACACCTTC. Encoded protein: CASSLQPRARNTNYGYTF.